The sequence of this T cell receptor (beta chain) was determined in a study of blood T cell repertoires in COVID-19. Study-level background: PBMCs, B-cell-depleted T cells, or T cells were the source of the cDNA or gDNA that made up the material.

Per germline, CDR1 MNHEY and CDR2 SMNVEV (reference sequence). The V end lost 5 bases, the J end lost 0 bases, and 7 bases lay between the germline ends. The CDR3 is 13 residues long. Here immunoSEQ multiplex PCR was the method, and the copy in TCRdb shows in-frame clones only, minus some. Of roughly 150,000 clones listed, approximately 80% were seen once; the top ten hold around 13%. This receptor was taken from a man between 65 and 79 years old who had recovered from COVID-19. Sequenced material: peripheral blood. The V gene is TRBV27, the J gene TRBJ1-1; no clear D gene. The CDR3 here is CASSPRMNTEAFF. The DNA of the CDR3 is TGTGCCAGCAGTCCGCGGATGAACACTGAAGCTTTCTTT.